Included here is one TCR beta chain sequence, with context. The clone's antigen remains unknown. Qualities for individual bases were not recorded, and no much larger clone is one base off. This entry comes from a study of vaccination and CD4 T cells after COVID-19 (dated by TCRdb to 2021 to 2024). Background on the whole study: Convalescent patients had a positive SARS-CoV-2 result on nasal swab PCR, and of these patients, several had mild disease and one had severe disease. The cultures were stimulated with overlapping spike peptide pools from SARS-CoV-2 and from the common cold coronaviruses HCoV-NL63, HCoV-OC43 and HCoV-229E. Post-vaccine blood samples were collected a median of 72 days after the second vaccine dose, ranging from roughly 13 to 250 days. For a few convalescent patients, samples were collected at an early post-vaccination timepoint (day 14) as well as at a late post-vaccination timepoint (days 161 to 241). The spike-specific CD4+ TCR repertoire was compared before and after mRNA vaccination in approximately ten COVID-19 convalescent patients and a handful of infection-naive healthy vaccine recipients. As controls, cultures received a CEFX viral epitope pool (the positive control), an HIV-1 Nef peptide pool (the negative control), or no peptide at all. Post-COVID blood samples from convalescent patients were collected a median of around 100 days after diagnosis, with a range of roughly 30 to 170 days. The convalescent cohort included six males and four females, with two Hispanic individuals, seven Caucasians, two Asians and one multiracial person. Two doses of either the Pfizer-BioNTech BNT162b2 vaccine (n=8) or the Moderna mRNA-1273 vaccine (n=2) were administered to participants. Results the study describes overall, beyond this receptor: The number of convalescent patients in the study was relatively small, and the study did not examine early timepoints following natural infection. Of the vaccine-specific clones in convalescent patients, 304 of 307, or nearly all, reacted only to SARS-CoV-2 spike and did not cross-react with common cold coronaviruses. Although the median number of SARS-CoV-2-reactive clonotypes went up from more than 20 after infection to roughly 40 after vaccination, the increase was not significant. In convalescent patients, a median roughly 85% of post-vaccine SARS-CoV-2-reactive clones were detected only after vaccination, and vaccine-specific priming was suggested by this finding.

Taken from cysteine to phenylalanine, the CDR3 has 14 residues. CDR3 DNA is the only sequence kept; it has 42 bases, read in frame from the first base. CDR1 and CDR2 are read off the germline V gene as MDHEN and SYDVKM. V trim: 6 bases; J trim: 8 bases; unmatched bases: 6. Library construction relied on PCR. DNA from cultured CD4+ T cells was subjected to TCR sequencing with the Oncomine TCR Beta short-read assay at the Johns Hopkins FTIC core. Genomic DNA was extracted from the cultured CD4+ T cells with the QIAamp micro DNA kit. Oncomine TCR Beta libraries made from cultured CD4+ T cells were pooled using unique dual indexes and sequenced on an Illumina iSeq 100. For the original study's pipeline: Non-productive sequences were filtered out, and CDR3s that did not start with C, did not end with F or W, or were shorter than 7 amino acids were discarded. Antigen-specific clonotypes were identified using the MANAFEST web application through comparison of peptide-stimulated wells with reference and other culture wells. Positive clones required FDR below 0.05, an odds ratio above 5, and productive frequency above 0.1% in at least two of three replicate wells. Clonotypes that were significantly expanded in both SARS-CoV-2 spike wells and at least one common cold coronavirus spike condition were defined as cross-reactive. Levenshtein distances (stringdist) and unrooted phylogenetic trees (ape) in R version 3.6.1 were used to assess CDR3 homology. TCRdb applied fastp at Q25 and MiXCR to the public reads, then kept only in-frame beta chains. When rows share a CDR3 protein, they turn into one entry using the most common DNA and genes. It is TCRdb's table, rather than the study itself, that gives the V and J calls and clone size. The sample profile shows 20,000 to 25,000 distinct CDR3 sequences; about 40% of them were found once. The ten largest account for roughly 9.6% of the sample.

The time point tag for this specimen amounts to: late sampling 161 to 241 days after vaccination in a few convalescent patients. The intended sense of this specimen's treatment or condition label: approximately nine-day PBMC culture with coronavirus spike peptide pools or control peptides (ViraFEST assay). The ViraFEST assay, used in the study, expanded antigen-specific T cells with peptide pools and then identified the expanded clonotypes through TCR sequencing. The positive SARS-CoV-2 PCR tests of the convalescent patients were dated from March to December 2020, before the Alpha, Beta and Delta variants emerged in the United States. Each well held some 2 million PBMCs cultured with about 9.8 ug/ml peptide pools in IMDM containing around 4.5% human AB serum and 7.5 to 10 IU/ml IL-2. On days 3 and 7, half of the culture medium was replaced with fresh IL-2-containing medium. Once the cells had been in culture for 10 days, the EasySep CD4+ T cell isolation kit was used to isolate CD4+ T cells by negative selection. PBMCs were separated from whole blood using Ficoll-Paque Plus gradient centrifugation and then either used fresh or cryopreserved at -140C. In general, triplicate wells were set up for every culture condition.

The rearrangement joined TRBV28 to TRBJ1-6, with 8 central nucleotides matching TRBD1. The clonotype was recovered from a human donor who had recovered from COVID-19. The sequences come from CD4+ T cells from blood, cultured in vitro, collected about 7 months after SARS-CoV-2 vaccination. The nucleotides read TGTGCCAGCAGGTCAGGACAGGGCTATTCACCCCTCCACTTT. Its translation reads: CASRSGQGYSPLHF.